Shown below are 15 T cell receptor beta chains from a single sample sequenced in a study of monozygotic twins with inflammatory bowel disease. Using the 5' RACE reads, TCRdb records one entry per CDR3 protein without DNA. This sample's table has hundreds of thousands of distinct CDR3 sequences. Sequencing was carried out using blood. The source of these receptors is a human donor with ulcerative colitis or Crohn's disease, or a healthy co-twin of an affected twin (not recorded which).

The chain is built from TRBV5-1 and TRBJ2-5; TCRdb gives TRBD1 as the D gene, but with no DNA this cannot be confirmed. This CDR3 spans 15 amino acids. Germline V lookup: CDR1 SGHRS, CDR2 YFSETQ. CDR3 sequence reads: CASSLSGTAQETQYF.

The rearrangement joins TRBV18 to TRBJ2-3; TCRdb's D gene call, TRBD1, goes unchecked for lack of DNA. This CDR3 region has 16 residues. Per the germline V gene, CDR1 is KGHSH and CDR2 is LQKENI. CDR3 region: CASSPQGHLFTDTQYF.

The rearrangement uses TRBV20-1 and TRBJ1-1; the TCRdb D gene call, TRBD1, has no DNA to confirm it. CDR3 length: 13 amino acids. Germline CDR1 reads DFQATT; CDR2 reads SNEGSKA (reference sequence). The CDR3 loop is CSARTGGGGEAFF.

The chain is built from TRBV20-1 and TRBJ2-5. The CDR3 is 13 residues long. In germline, CDR1 is DFQATT, CDR2 SNEGSKA (reference sequence). The CDR3 loop reads CSALTGWGETQYF.

V gene TRBV3-1 combines with J gene TRBJ1-1; without DNA, the TCRdb call of TRBD1 cannot be checked. The CDR3 has 14 residues. Germline V gene sequence: CDR1 LGHDT, CDR2 YNNKEL (reference sequence). The CDR3 spells CASSQVGGGTEAFF.

The chain has TRBV29-1 and TRBJ2-5; absent DNA, TCRdb's TRBD1 call cannot be checked. Germline-derived CDR1 and CDR2 are SQVTM and ANQGSEA. The CDR3 length is 13 residues. The CDR3 spells CSVGGVLRETQYF.

V usage is TRBV20-1 and J usage is TRBJ2-7. The CDR3 contains 14 residues. Germline loops: CDR1 DFQATT, CDR2 SNEGSKA (reference sequence). CDR3 region: CSARDGGRSYEQYF.

V and J are TRBV6-1 and TRBJ2-1; TCRdb outputs TRBD2, but without DNA this stays unchecked. The CDR3 is 14 amino acids. CDR1 is MNHNS, CDR2 SASEGT, per germline. CDR3 in amino acids: CASTLAGVGNEQFF.

CDR3: CASSPGAGANVLTF. The chain couples TRBV4-2 to TRBJ2-6; lacking DNA, the TRBD1 call made by TCRdb goes unchecked. This CDR3 has 14 residues. The germline CDR1 and CDR2 sequences are LGHNA and YNFKEQ.

The genes are TRBV24-1 and TRBJ2-1; the TCRdb D gene call, TRBD2, has no DNA to confirm it. Germline-derived CDR1 and CDR2 are KGHDR and SFDVKD. This CDR3 is built from 13 residues. The CDR3 here is CATSQGGEFRQFF.

This chain links TRBV28 with TRBJ2-1; with no DNA, the TCRdb D assignment of TRBD2 cannot be verified. Per the germline V gene, CDR1 is MDHEN and CDR2 is SYDVKM. The CDR3 sequence is 15 residues long. CDR3 amino acids: CASSPTGTLDDEQFF.

This chain links TRBV7-2 with TRBJ2-7; TCRdb gives TRBD1 as the D gene, but with no DNA this cannot be confirmed. In germline, CDR1 is SGHTA, CDR2 FQGNSA. There are 16 residues in the CDR3. CDR3 sequence reads: CASSLIAGTRGEEQYF.

V gene TRBV5-4 combines with J gene TRBJ2-2; TCRdb returns TRBD1, unconfirmable since there is no DNA. Looked up from germline, CDR1 is SGHNT and CDR2 is YYREEE (reference sequence). The CDR3 runs to 16 residues. CDR3 sequence: CASSHQTGIVAGELFF.

The rearrangement uses TRBV11-2 and TRBJ2-7; TCRdb proposes TRBD1, but this gene call is untestable without DNA. The CDR3 extends over 12 amino acids. From germline, CDR1 is SGHAT and CDR2 FQNNGV. The CDR3: CASREGTYEQYF. Drawing the rest from reference TRBV11-2 and TRBJ2-7, the complete variable domain is EAGVAQSPRYKIIEKRQSVAFWCNPISGHATLYWYQQILGQGPKLLIQFQNNGVVDDSQLPKDRFSAERLKGVDSTLKIQPAKLEDSAVYLCASREGTYEQYFGPGTRLTVT.

The gene calls are TRBV20-1 and TRBJ2-7. Germline assignment: CDR1 DFQATT and CDR2 SNEGSKA (reference sequence). The CDR3 is 12 amino acids. CDR3 sequence: CSASPSFYEQYF.